What follows describes a single T cell receptor beta chain. Its target is not known. The PCR had 60 Vbeta and 13 Jbeta primers. Sequencing used immunoSEQ multiplex PCR; TCRdb keeps in-frame clones, though not all of them. The data hold approximately 89,000 clones, with 70% to 85% observed a single time. The sample is drawn from a study of cytomegalovirus exposure and HLA in healthy donors. Study outcomes and limitations: It has been reported that TCR beta sequences accurately predicted the HLA-A and HLA-B alleles of most subjects. The listing of 150 or so TCR beta chains classed them as cytomegalovirus-associated. Beyond CMV serostatus, there was no information to go on about immune exposure. As a later analysis revealed, the rate of TCR association differed by HLA locus, with DRB1 most and HLA-C fewest.

V was cut by 3 bases and J by 8 bases, with 10 bases left in between. Germline V gives CDR1 MGHRA, CDR2 YSYEKL. The CDR3 is made up of 12 amino acids. The clonotype comes from a human donor in good health. Sequencing was done on a sample of PBMCs. The chain carries TRBV4-1 and TRBJ1-2; D ambiguous. CDR3 DNA: TGCGCCAGCAGCCACCCCCGCGGAGGCTACACCTTC. Translated, it gives CASSHPRGGYTF.